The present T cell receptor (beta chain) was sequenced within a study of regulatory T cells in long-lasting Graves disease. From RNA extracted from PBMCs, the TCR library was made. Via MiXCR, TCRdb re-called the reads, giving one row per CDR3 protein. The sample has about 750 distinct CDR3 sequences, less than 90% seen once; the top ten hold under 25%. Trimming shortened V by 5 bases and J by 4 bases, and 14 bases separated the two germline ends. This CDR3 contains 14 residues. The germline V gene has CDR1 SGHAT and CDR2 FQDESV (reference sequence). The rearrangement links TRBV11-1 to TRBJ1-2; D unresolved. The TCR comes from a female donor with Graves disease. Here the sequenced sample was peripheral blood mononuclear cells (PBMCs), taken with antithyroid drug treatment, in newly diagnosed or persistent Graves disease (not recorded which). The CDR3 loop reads CASSPTPSSYGYTF. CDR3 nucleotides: TGTGCCAGCAGCCCGACTCCCTCCTCCTATGGCTACACCTTC.